Reported below is one T cell receptor (beta chain). V dropped 0 bases and J dropped 3 bases, with 18 bases sitting between them. Germline V lookup: CDR1 GTSNPN, CDR2 SVGIG (reference sequence). CDR3 length equals 16 residues. The data belong to a study of shared clonotypes between healthy human individuals. Libraries were prepared by immunoSEQ multiplex PCR; TCRdb keeps only in-frame clonotypes and omits some of them. There are 800,000 to 1,200,000 clones in the sample; 70% to 80% occur only once, and about 0.52% lies in the top ten. The chain has TRBV30 and TRBJ2-7; perhaps TRBD2 as D (5 bases). The origin of this receptor is a man between 18 and 29 years old in good health. Some clones in this sample may be carry-over from other donors' samples. Sequencing was done on a sample of memory CD4+ T cells from PBMCs. Specified subset: CD45RA-negative fraction. The CDR3 DNA reads TGTGCCTGGAGTGTACCGGCGGGTTGGAAATTCTACGAGCAGTACTTC. This sequence encodes CAWSVPAGWKFYEQYF.